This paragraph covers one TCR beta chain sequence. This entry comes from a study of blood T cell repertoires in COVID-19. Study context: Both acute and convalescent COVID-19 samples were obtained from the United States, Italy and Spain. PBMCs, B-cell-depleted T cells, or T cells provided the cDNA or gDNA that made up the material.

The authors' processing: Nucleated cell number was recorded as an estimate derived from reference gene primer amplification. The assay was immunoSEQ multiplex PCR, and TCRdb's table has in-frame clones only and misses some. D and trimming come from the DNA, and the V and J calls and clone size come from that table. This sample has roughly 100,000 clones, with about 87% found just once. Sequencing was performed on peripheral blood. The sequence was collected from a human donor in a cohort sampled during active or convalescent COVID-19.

The DNA for the CDR3 is TGTGCCAGCAGCCACCCCCAGGGGGCTAAAAACATTCAGTACTTC. Protein product: CASSHPQGAKNIQYF. V is TRBV6-5 and J is TRBJ2-4; 8 nucleotides match TRBD1. Trimming cost V 6 bases and J 4 bases; bases outside gene matches: 8. In germline, CDR1 is MNHEY, CDR2 SVGAGI. This CDR3 is 15 amino acids long.